This TCR beta chain was captured by sequencing in a study of regulatory T cells in long-lasting Graves disease (dated by TCRdb to the early 2020s). Broadly, across the study: Persistent Graves' disease meant more than 5 years of antithyroid drug treatment with TSH receptor autoantibodies that stayed positive. Patients with persistent Graves' disease were compared with patients with newly diagnosed Graves' disease using TCR sequencing and RNA sequencing of peripheral blood. The study was registered as a clinical trial and conducted in China. TCR sequencing covered some 13 persistent and roughly 20 newly diagnosed Graves' disease patients, approximately 33 samples in total. In the clinical cohort, patients with persistent Graves' disease had used antithyroid drugs for an average of around ten years.

Interpreted using the paper, the time point label stands for: persistent/refractory GD, antithyroid drugs over 5 years with positive TRAb. For both TCR sequencing and RNA sequencing, RNA was extracted from PBMCs using TRIzol. Graves' disease was diagnosed according to American Thyroid Association guidelines. Patients for the study were recruited at an endocrinology department in Xi'an, China. Each patient gave approximately 10 milliliters of peripheral blood, collected in an EDTA anticoagulant tube. Ficoll Paque Plus density gradient separation was used to isolate PBMCs, and no further T cell sorting was performed. An Agilent 2100 Bioanalyzer and agarose gel were used to check RNA quality, while a NanoDrop 2000 measured RNA concentration. Libraries were built with multiplex PCR. The sequencer was an Illumina HiSeq 4000. iRepertoire HTBI primers and Arm-PCR amplification of CDR3 regions were used to construct TCR beta libraries. Before sequencing, the PCR products went through gel purification. The study's processing was this. Gene usage analysis of CDR3 amino acid clonotypes relied on the roughly 64 TRBV and about 13 TRBJ segments identified across samples. COPE and FqMerger were used to merge the filtered high-quality paired reads into contigs. BLAST was used to align contigs to IMGT TRBV, TRBD and TRBJ reference genes, and CDR3 was defined according to IMGT. Highly expanded clones were defined as clonotypes with a frequency above 0.1%. Repertoire diversity was measured by Shannon entropy, and V-J evenness by the Gini coefficient. Clonotypes shared by more than one individual were considered public. TCRdb reanalyzed the raw reads on its own, using fastp at Q25 for trimming and MiXCR for clone calling, and kept in-frame beta chains. Every distinct CDR3 protein forms one entry, paired with its most common genes and DNA. V and J calls and clone size were set by TCRdb, not the authors. The sample profile shows 350,000 to 450,000 distinct CDR3 sequences; about a fifth of them were found once. The biggest ten clones account for under 25% of the sample.

From its cysteine to its phenylalanine, the CDR3 spans 14 amino acids. The kept DNA is CDR3 alone, 42 bases in frame from the first base. The germline V gene encodes CDR1 SGHRS and CDR2 YFSETQ. V and J lose 4 bases and 1 base, and a span of 9 bases separates them. Points the paper makes about the study in general: Sequencing and analysis were restricted to the TCR beta chain. TRBV28, TRBJ1-2 and TRBJ2-5 were preferentially used in persistent disease, while TRBV20-1 and TRBJ2-1 were favored in newly diagnosed disease. The small sample size was acknowledged by the authors as a limitation that may reduce accuracy. Peripheral blood alone was examined, since thyroid tissue, which constituted the primary lesion, could not be accessed. More public clonotypes were shared among persistent patients (roughly 3,000) than among newly diagnosed patients (over 900). Persistent Graves' disease patients showed lower TCR Shannon entropy and fewer highly expanded clones than newly diagnosed patients, suggesting clonal expansion.

This clonotype was detected many times. Its antigen specificity is not known. The record has no base qualities; no much larger clone is one base away. Source: peripheral blood mononuclear cells (PBMCs), taken when the disease was refractory, from a patient treated with antithyroid drugs. This sequence uses TRBV5-1 and TRBJ1-3; a weak D assignment points to TRBD1 (5 bases agree). This TCR came from a female donor with Graves disease. The CDR3 here reads CASSKGESGNTIYF. The nucleotides are TGCGCCAGCAGCAAAGGGGAATCTGGAAACACCATATATTTT.